This entry lists 21 T cell receptor beta chains sequenced from one sample in a study of breast tumors, draining lymph nodes, adjacent tissues. Each CDR3 protein gets one entry after TCRdb re-called the multiplex PCR reads with MiXCR. The sample lists over 150,000 distinct CDR3 sequences, over 25% occurring once. The lymph nodes were axillary draining lymph nodes from breast cancer patients. The source material was axillary lymph node tissue. All receptors come from a female donor with breast cancer. Some clones in this sample may be carry-over from other donors' samples.

This clonotype was found many times. The chain joins TRBV20-1 to TRBJ2-7; 12 nucleotides agree with TRBD2. After removal of 1 base from V and 1 base from J, the junction contained 5 bases not matched to a gene. This CDR3 region has 16 residues. In germline, CDR1 is DFQATT, CDR2 SNEGSKA (reference sequence). Written as DNA, the CDR3 is TGCAGTGCTAGAGTGGGACTAGCGGGCGCTTCCTACGAGCAGTACTTC. Translated: CSARVGLAGASYEQYF.

Worth noting for this clonotype: Without the conserved terminal phenylalanine or tryptophan, this CDR3 likely stems from a read error. It is unclear where the CDR3 begins or ends on the DNA, so no DNA is shown, and the CDR3 is as TCRdb lists it. The chain couples TRBV12-3 or TRBV12-4 to TRBJ2-3; the table's D gene call, TRBD1, was not cross checked with the DNA. The CDR3 spans 8 amino acids, including both terminal residues. The CDR3 protein is CASSFEGQ.

The chain carries TRBV2 and TRBJ2-7; TRBD1 might be the D (7 bases). V was trimmed by 3 bases and J by 4 bases, leaving 19 bases between them. The CDR3 has 16 amino acids. Germline V CDR1 and CDR2: SNHLY, FYNNEI. DNA of the CDR3: TGTGCCAGCAGTGACATCTCGCCGACAGGGAGGTACGAGCAGTACTTC. Encoded protein: CASSDISPTGRYEQYF.

The rearrangement links TRBV9 to TRBJ1-2, with a weak D call TRBD1 (5 bases). Germline loops: CDR1 SGDLS, CDR2 YYNGEE. The CDR3 consists of 12 residues. V lost 0 bases to trimming and J lost 8 bases, with 8 bases between them. This chain's CDR3 is CASSVEWGGYTF. The CDR3 nucleotides read TGTGCCAGCAGCGTAGAGTGGGGGGGCTACACCTTC.

This clonotype is judged medium-sized (0.01 to 0.1%). This chain links TRBV2 with TRBJ1-3; no firm D call. Germline CDR1 reads SNHLY; CDR2 reads FYNNEI. V gave up 6 bases and J gave up 4 bases, with 4 bases separating them. The CDR3 sequence is 11 residues long. Here the CDR3 DNA reads TGTGCCAGCAGATTAGGAAACACCATATATTTT. It codes for CASRLGNTIYF.

In this sample, this clonotype turned up many times. The chain couples TRBV15 to TRBJ2-2; 7 bases are shared with TRBD2. Germline trimming cut 5 bases from V and 7 bases from J; bases unmatched to any gene: 7. The germline V gene has CDR1 LNHNV and CDR2 YYDKDF (reference sequence). This CDR3 has 14 amino acids. The CDR3 loop is CATSSRGEGGELFF. The CDR3 coding sequence is TGTGCCACCAGCTCCCGTGGGGAGGGCGGGGAGCTGTTTTTT.

This clonotype has just a few counts. This may be a read error, as it is one base from a much larger clone. The V call is TRBV6-6, the J call TRBJ1-4, with a possible D match to TRBD1 (5 bases). Germline V gives CDR1 MNHNY, CDR2 SVGAGI (reference sequence). The CDR3 extends over 13 amino acids. CDR3 coding DNA: TGTGCCAGCAGTTACCGGGGCCAGGAAAGACTGTTTTTT. Encoded protein: CASSYRGQERLFF.

At least ten counts were recorded for this clonotype. The V call is TRBV11-2, the J call TRBJ2-7; 10 positions match TRBD1. The CDR3 has 14 residues. CDR1 and CDR2 from the germline V gene are SGHAT and FQNNGV. J gave up 4 bases and V 5 bases, and 5 bases lay outside the gene matches. The CDR3 loop is CASSKRQGAYEQYF. CDR3 nucleotide sequence: TGTGCCAGCAGCAAACGACAGGGGGCGTACGAGCAGTACTTC.

This clonotype was seen at least ten times. The CDR3 reads CSASGRWGFNQPQHF. The CDR3 DNA sequence: TGCAGTGCTAGCGGAAGGTGGGGTTTTAATCAGCCCCAGCATTTT. This sequence joins TRBV20-1 and TRBJ1-5; D not resolved. Trimming left V 3 bases short and J 4 bases short, with 16 bases between. This CDR3 has 15 amino acids. Germline V gives CDR1 DFQATT, CDR2 SNEGSKA (reference sequence).

Only one count was recorded for this clonotype. The chain combines TRBV2 with TRBJ1-6, with D unresolved. V was shortened by 1 base and J by 8 bases, with 9 bases between the two germline ends. CDR3 length equals 14 residues. Germline loops: CDR1 SNHLY, CDR2 FYNNEI. CDR3: CASSEGEPDSPLHF. The CDR3, as DNA: TGTGCCAGCAGTGAAGGGGAACCGGATTCACCCCTCCACTTT.

The V gene is TRBV15, the J gene TRBJ2-5; TRBD2 matches at 10 bases. J gave up 1 base and V 2 bases, and 4 bases lay outside the gene matches. The germline gives CDR1 LNHNV, CDR2 YYDKDF (reference sequence). The CDR3 totals 16 residues. CDR3 DNA: TGTGCCACCAGCAGACGGACTAGCGGCTCCCAAGAGACCCAGTACTTC. Translated, it gives CATSRRTSGSQETQYF.

This clonotype was seen repeatedly, ten times or more. V and J are TRBV7-9 and TRBJ1-6; D not certain. The germline CDR1 and CDR2 sequences are SEHNR and FQNEAQ (reference sequence). The CDR3 consists of 12 residues. The CDR3 nucleotides are TGTGCGGTGGGCACCTATAATTCACCCCTCCACTTT. It specifies CAVGTYNSPLHF.

The chain is built from TRBV6-5 and TRBJ1-1; D call uncertain. The V gene lost 0 bases and the J gene lost 1 base, with 9 bases spanning the gap. CDR3 length equals 15 residues. Germline V CDR1 and CDR2: MNHEY, SVGAGI. The CDR3 DNA reads TGTGCCAGCAGTTACTCATGGGAAGGGAACACTGAAGCTTTCTTT. Amino acids: CASSYSWEGNTEAFF.

The gene calls are TRBV6-2 or TRBV6-3 and TRBJ2-1; 7 nucleotides line up with TRBD2. This CDR3 is built from 14 residues. V dropped 6 bases and J dropped 6; count of bases not matched to a gene: 8. CDR1 is MNHEY, CDR2 SVGEGT, per germline. CDR3 residues: CASRDGGSGNEQFF. In DNA, the CDR3 is TGTGCCAGCAGAGACGGCGGGAGCGGCAATGAGCAGTTCTTC.

Points on this clonotype: The CDR3 ends on some other residue instead of the conserved phenylalanine or tryptophan, so this is likely a read error. This sequence joins TRBV7-2 and TRBJ2-4, with unresolved D. Germline V gives CDR1 SGHTA, CDR2 FQGNSA. The CDR3 runs 14 residues. With 6 bases removed from V and 4 bases from J, the gap between germline ends came to 13 bases. CDR3 nucleotide sequence: TGTGCCAGCAGAGCCATGGAAGTAAAAAACATTCAGTACCTC. Its translation: CASRAMEVKNIQYL.

This clonotype was observed many times. The CDR3 spells CSASRSGSNQPQHF. DNA for the CDR3: TGCAGTGCTAGCCGCAGCGGTAGCAATCAGCCCCAGCATTTT. The chain has TRBV20-1 and TRBJ1-5; D is uncertain. This CDR3 spans 14 amino acids. Deletions cut 3 bases from V and 0 bases from J, with 9 bases between. Germline V gene data show CDR1 as DFQATT and CDR2 as SNEGSKA (reference sequence).

The chain carries TRBV12-3 or TRBV12-4 and TRBJ1-5; D is uncertain. Trimming pared 3 bases from V and 4 bases from J, leaving 10 bases between. CDR3 length: 14 amino acids. CDR3 amino acids: CASSFSGRNQPQHF. CDR3 nucleotide sequence: TGTGCCAGCAGTTTCAGCGGGAGGAATCAGCCCCAGCATTTT.

In this sample, this clonotype turned up many times. The chain links TRBV7-9 to TRBJ2-7; D possibly matches TRBD1 or TRBD2 (7 bases each). CDR1 is SEHNR, CDR2 FQNEAQ, per germline (reference sequence). The V end lost 7 bases, the J end lost 5 bases, and 18 bases lay between the germline ends. The CDR3 is 14 amino acids. CDR3 protein: CASNRQGGGHEQYF. The CDR3, as DNA: TGTGCCAGCAACCGACAGGGAGGGGGCCACGAGCAGTACTTC. Combining the CDR3 with reference TRBV7-9 and TRBJ2-7 gives the whole variable domain DTGVSQNPRHKITKRGQNVTFRCDPISEHNRLYWYRQTLGQGPEFLTYFQNEAQLEKSRLLSDRFSAERPKGSFSTLEIQRTEQGDSAMYLCASNRQGGGHEQYFGPGTRLTVT.

Many counts were recorded for this clonotype. The chain couples TRBV10-3 to TRBJ2-1, with unresolved D. There are 12 residues in the CDR3. The ends were cut back, 4 bases at V and 7 bases at J, with 8 bases in the middle. Per germline, CDR1 ENHRY and CDR2 SYGVKD. The CDR3 DNA sequence: TGTGCCATCAGTGTGAGCGATAATGAGCAGTTCTTC. Translation: CAISVSDNEQFF.

This clonotype was detected a few times. The chain links TRBV28 to TRBJ2-1, with no clear D. Germline values: CDR1 MDHEN, CDR2 SYDVKM. Trimming cost V 2 bases and J 6 bases, with 17 bases left between them. The CDR3 contains 16 residues. CDR3: CASSLHPAGLGNEQFF. DNA of the CDR3: TGTGCCAGCAGTTTACATCCCGCCGGGCTGGGCAATGAGCAGTTCTTC.

The chain combines TRBV12-3 or TRBV12-4 with TRBJ1-1; TRBD1 might be the D (5 bases). The V gene lost 5 bases and the J gene lost 1 base, with 11 bases spanning the gap. CDR3 length equals 14 residues. CDR3 loop: CASSPGTTNTEAFF. In DNA form, the CDR3 reads TGTGCCAGCAGTCCGGGGACTACGAACACTGAAGCTTTCTTT.